The 20 T cell receptor beta chains given below trace back to one sample, sequenced in a study of metastatic and nonmetastatic thyroid tumors. Each patient came to thyroid surgery without any prior treatment (of any kind). TCRdb re-called the PCR reads with MiXCR. The table includes over 9,000 clones, approximately 12% detected once. The sequenced material came from blood. The receptors originated from a female donor with papillary thyroid cancer or a benign thyroid nodule (not recorded which). Some clones in this sample may be carry-over from other donors' samples.

By frequency in the sample, this clone is medium-sized. CDR3 sequence reads: CASSLGQNYGYTF. The CDR3 nucleotides are TGTGCCAGCAGTTTAGGACAAAACTATGGCTACACCTTC. The chain has TRBV12-3 or TRBV12-4 and TRBJ1-2; D not certain. V lost 1 base and J 2 bases, leaving 5 bases between the germline ends. The CDR3 runs 13 residues.

By share, this clone ranks as medium-sized. Different DNA sequences within this sample yield the same CDR3. The V and J genes are TRBV6-1 and TRBJ1-6; D is undetermined. CDR1 and CDR2 from the germline V gene are MNHNS and SASEGT. The CDR3 extends over 11 amino acids. V was clipped by 8 bases and J by 10 bases, with 9 bases between them. The CDR3 region has the DNA TGTGCCAGCGGATCTGTCTCACCCCTCCACTTT. Translating it yields CASGSVSPLHF.

This clone has ten or more counts. The V and J genes are TRBV2 and TRBJ1-5; D remains unclear. The CDR3 spans 20 residues. The germline CDR1 and CDR2 sequences are SNHLY and FYNNEI. Deletions cut 2 bases from V and 0 bases from J, with 23 bases between. CDR3 region: CASSEFRGPVAGNSNQPQHF. The CDR3 region has the DNA TGTGCCAGCAGTGAATTTCGCGGGCCGGTGGCGGGAAATAGCAATCAGCCCCAGCATTTT.

This clone was counted many times. This chain uses TRBV6-2 or TRBV6-3 with TRBJ2-3; TRBD2 might be the D (7 bases). V lost 5 bases, J lost 4 bases, and 13 bases lay in between. Germline V gene sequence: CDR1 MNHEY, CDR2 SVGEGT. The CDR3 contains 14 residues. This chain's CDR3 is CASSPRGASDTQYF. CDR3 bases: TGTGCCAGCAGTCCCCGGGGGGCATCAGATACGCAGTATTTT.

This clone is termed medium-sized. V is TRBV7-2 and J is TRBJ2-7; TRBD2 matches 9 bases. V shed 0 bases and J 4 bases; nucleotides not matched to a gene: 7. From germline, CDR1 is SGHTA and CDR2 FQGNSA. The CDR3 runs 16 residues. CDR3 sequence: CASSLAHLAGTYEQYF. The CDR3 DNA reads TGTGCCAGCAGCTTAGCGCACCTAGCGGGGACTTACGAGCAGTACTTC.

This clone is termed medium-sized. The J gene is TRBJ2-3, the V gene TRBV25-1, with 8 positions matching TRBD2. The CDR3 loop spans 13 amino acids. J lost 6 bases, V lost 4 bases, and 3 bases had no gene match. The germline V gene has CDR1 MGHDK and CDR2 SYGVNS. CDR3 amino acids: CASSVAGRDTQYF. CDR3 DNA sequence: TGTGCCAGCAGTGTAGCGGGGAGGGATACGCAGTATTTT.

This clone appeared many times. This rearrangement joins TRBV9 to TRBJ2-1, with 8 bases matching TRBD2. Per germline, CDR1 SGDLS and CDR2 YYNGEE. The CDR3 is made up of 19 amino acids. J was trimmed by 0 bases and V by 1 base; bases with no gene match: 12. In DNA form, the CDR3 reads TGTGCCAGCAGCGTACGCCGACTGCCAAGCGGGAGCTCCTACAATGAGCAGTTCTTC. Translated, it gives CASSVRRLPSGSSYNEQFF.

This clone was counted ten times or more. The genes are TRBV4-1 and TRBJ2-5; D remains ambiguous. The CDR3 spans 18 residues. Germline V CDR1 and CDR2: MGHRA, YSYEKL. V lost 0 bases, J lost 2 bases, and 19 bases lay in between. The CDR3 here is CASSQDITASPLQETQYF. The CDR3 DNA reads TGCGCCAGCAGCCAAGATATAACAGCTTCCCCGCTGCAAGAGACCCAGTACTTC.

By share, this clone ranks as medium-sized. Other DNA sequences in this sample translate to the same CDR3. The gene calls are TRBV29-1 and TRBJ2-7, with TRBD1 matching 8 bases. The V and J ends lost 6 bases and 6 bases, in that order; junction bases with no gene match: 7. The CDR3 totals 12 residues. Germline-derived CDR1 and CDR2 are SQVTM and ANQGSEA. The CDR3 DNA follows: TGCAGCGTGGACAGGGTCGGAGGCGAGCAGTACTTC. This gives the protein CSVDRVGGEQYF.

This clone was recorded at least ten times. The genes are TRBV5-1 and TRBJ1-1, with TRBD1 matching 10 bases. The trim removed 5 bases at V and 7 bases at J, leaving 11 bases unmatched. From germline, CDR1 is SGHRS and CDR2 YFSETQ. The CDR3 runs to 15 residues. The CDR3, as DNA: TGCGCCAGCAGTAAGACAGGGGGCGACCCCAATGAAGCTTTCTTT. The encoded protein is CASSKTGGDPNEAFF.

Worth noting for this clone: This may be a read error, as it is one base from a much larger clone. This chain connects TRBV19 to TRBJ1-1, with a tentative D call TRBD1 (5 bases). The CDR3 is 13 residues long. Per the germline V gene, CDR1 is LNHDA and CDR2 is SQIVND (reference sequence). The CDR3 loop is CASSLREDTESFF. The CDR3 nucleotides read TGTGCCAGTAGCCTCCGAGAGGACACTGAATCTTTCTTT.

In its sample, this clone was seen many times. This chain joins TRBV28 and TRBJ2-1; possible D gene TRBD2, 5 bases. Trimming left V 2 bases short and J 1 base short, with 9 bases between. The CDR3 totals 15 residues. Germline assignment: CDR1 MDHEN and CDR2 SYDVKM. For the CDR3, the DNA is TGTGCCAGCAGTTTACAATTAGCGTCCTACAATGAGCAGTTCTTC. This gives the protein CASSLQLASYNEQFF.

The table lists this clone with a few counts. CDR3 in DNA: TGTGCCAGCAGTGACTCGACGTGGGTCACAGATACGCAGTATTTT. Translation: CASSDSTWVTDTQYF. V gene TRBV6-4 combines with J gene TRBJ2-3; D not resolved. The CDR3 loop spans 15 amino acids. Trimming shortened V by 0 bases and J by 2 bases, and 9 bases separated the two germline ends. The germline gives CDR1 MRHNA, CDR2 SNTAGT.

This clone is medium-sized. The chain uses TRBV6-2 or TRBV6-3 and TRBJ1-2; 11 nucleotides match TRBD1. With 5 bases clipped from V and 7 bases from J, the junction kept 3 bases outside the gene matches. The CDR3 length is 13 residues. Per the germline V gene, CDR1 is MNHEY and CDR2 is SVGEGT. CDR3 amino acids: CASSLGTGGGYTF. DNA for the CDR3: TGTGCCAGCAGTCTAGGGACAGGGGGTGGCTACACCTTC.

This clone was found many times. This chain joins TRBV27 and TRBJ1-5, with D hard to call. The CDR3 is 15 residues long. Between the trimmed V and J ends, which lost 4 bases and 4 bases, there was a span of 14 bases. Germline V lookup: CDR1 MNHEY, CDR2 SMNVEV (reference sequence). This CDR3 reads CASSSGVIGNQPQHF. CDR3 bases: TGTGCCAGCAGTTCCGGGGTTATCGGAAATCAGCCCCAGCATTTT.

This clone occurred many times. This rearrangement joins TRBV5-4 to TRBJ1-4; TRBD1 matches 8 bases. This CDR3 comprises 15 residues. Trimming removed 4 bases from V and 6 bases from J; junction bases left unmatched: 8. Germline V gene data show CDR1 as SGHNT and CDR2 as YYREEE (reference sequence). CDR3 region: CASSRRTGKDEKLFF. In DNA form, the CDR3 reads TGTGCCAGCAGCAGAAGGACAGGGAAGGATGAAAAACTGTTTTTT.

This clone has just one count. Other DNA sequences in the same sample also yield this CDR3. V usage is TRBV20-1 and J usage is TRBJ2-7; 7 nucleotides line up with TRBD2. With 3 bases clipped from V and 1 base from J, the junction kept 6 bases outside the gene matches. Germline loops: CDR1 DFQATT, CDR2 SNEGSKA (reference sequence). This CDR3 contains 14 residues. CDR3 region: CSASSASGSYEQYF. The CDR3 DNA is TGCAGTGCTAGCTCTGCTAGCGGTTCCTACGAGCAGTACTTC.

This clone was picked up many times. The gene calls are TRBV6-6 and TRBJ2-6; the D is unclear. Trimming shortened V by 2 bases and J by 0 bases, and 5 bases separated the two germline ends. In germline, CDR1 is MNHNY, CDR2 SVGAGI (reference sequence). The CDR3 sequence is 15 residues long. In DNA form, the CDR3 reads TGTGCCAGCAGTTACCCATACTCTGGGGCCAACGTCCTGACTTTC. It yields the protein CASSYPYSGANVLTF.

This clone has at least ten counts. The chain has TRBV6-4 and TRBJ2-3; 14 bases align to TRBD2. The V gene's germline CDR1 is MRHNA and CDR2 SNTAGT. J gave up 3 bases and V 4 bases, and 3 bases lay outside the gene matches. The CDR3 length is 16 residues. The CDR3 DNA reads as TGTGCCAGCAGTGGGACTAGCGGGAGGCCTACAGATACGCAGTATTTT. Translating it yields CASSGTSGRPTDTQYF.

By sample fraction, this clone is medium-sized. The chain combines TRBV18 with TRBJ2-2; D is possibly TRBD1 (5 bases). CDR1 is KGHSH and CDR2 is LQKENI in the germline V gene. Trimming shortened V by 5 bases and J by 6 bases, and 10 bases separated the two germline ends. This CDR3 is 13 amino acids long. CDR3 region: CASSSRGPGELFF. In DNA, the CDR3 is TGTGCCAGCTCATCTAGGGGTCCCGGGGAGCTGTTTTTT.